Listed below are T cell receptor beta chains from one sample, sequenced in a study of T cells in tuberculosis. TCRdb's table, derived via immunoSEQ multiplex PCR, lists solely in-frame clones and lacks some. Seen here are approximately 46,000 clones, over 90% observed once, and the top ten hold about 1.5%. The sequences come from PBMCs, collected at tuberculosis diagnosis. The receptors shown here come from an adult with tuberculosis. CDR3s leave out the opening cysteine and the closing phenylalanine or tryptophan.

CDR3 protein	V gene	J gene
ASSILASSTDTQY	TRBV7-8	TRBJ2-3
ASSLGGLVDTQY	TRBV6-5	TRBJ2-3
ASSPEGGQMMNIQY	TRBV18	TRBJ2-4
ASSFGRQGGAGELF	TRBV7-2	TRBJ2-2
ASSLSPGGLNTEAF	TRBV27	TRBJ1-1
ASSYLAGSSYEQY	TRBV7-2	TRBJ2-7
ASSPRLADRSYEQY	TRBV28	TRBJ2-7
ASRDGTGLGQPQH	TRBV10-2	TRBJ1-5
ASSFLRDRGSGELF	TRBV27	TRBJ2-2
ASSKGTRPNEQF	TRBV11-3	TRBJ2-1
ASSLGQLATYEQY	TRBV7-2	TRBJ2-7
ASSYSPGNTEAF	TRBV6-5	TRBJ1-1
ASSLAPGGTDTQY	TRBV7-8	TRBJ2-3
ASSRGQESYEQY	TRBV11-2	TRBJ2-7
ASSLVDQGASYEQY	TRBV7-8	TRBJ2-7
AISSTGKNTEAF	TRBV10-3	TRBJ1-1
ASSEYGGETQY	TRBV25-1	TRBJ2-5
ATSRAVLTNTDTQY	TRBV15	TRBJ2-3